This T cell receptor (beta chain) was documented in a study of T cell responses to AZD1222 COVID-19 vaccine. Libraries were prepared by immunoSEQ multiplex PCR; TCRdb keeps only in-frame clonotypes and omits some of them. The table records around 58,000 clones, 75% to 85% of them present only once. This CDR3 is 13 amino acids long. Germline CDR1 is SGHTA and CDR2 is FQGNSA. V was pared by 2 bases and J by 8 bases, with 12 bases between. The source of this sequence is an adult in good health. V is TRBV7-2 and J is TRBJ1-1; D possibly corresponds to TRBD1 (6 bases). The sequences come from peripheral blood, collected on day 0 of AZD1222 vaccination. CDR3 sequence reads: CASSLFGGREAFF. The CDR3 DNA is TGTGCCAGCAGCTTATTTGGGGGGCGGGAAGCTTTCTTT.